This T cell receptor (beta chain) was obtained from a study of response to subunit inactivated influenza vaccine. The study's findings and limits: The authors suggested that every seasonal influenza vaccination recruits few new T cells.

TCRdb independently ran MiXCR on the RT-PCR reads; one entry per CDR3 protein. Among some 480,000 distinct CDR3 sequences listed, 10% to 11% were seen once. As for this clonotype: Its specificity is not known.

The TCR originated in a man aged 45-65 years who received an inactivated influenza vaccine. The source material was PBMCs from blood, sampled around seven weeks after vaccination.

The CDR3 sequence: CASSGDRDQPQHF. The CDR3 nucleotides read TGTGCCAGCAGTGGGGACAGGGATCAGCCCCAGCATTTT. J is TRBJ1-5 and V is TRBV2, with 9 bases lining up with TRBD1. CDR3 length: 13 amino acids. Trimming removed 4 bases from V and 5 bases from J; junction bases left unmatched: 0. Germline V CDR1 and CDR2: SNHLY, FYNNEI.